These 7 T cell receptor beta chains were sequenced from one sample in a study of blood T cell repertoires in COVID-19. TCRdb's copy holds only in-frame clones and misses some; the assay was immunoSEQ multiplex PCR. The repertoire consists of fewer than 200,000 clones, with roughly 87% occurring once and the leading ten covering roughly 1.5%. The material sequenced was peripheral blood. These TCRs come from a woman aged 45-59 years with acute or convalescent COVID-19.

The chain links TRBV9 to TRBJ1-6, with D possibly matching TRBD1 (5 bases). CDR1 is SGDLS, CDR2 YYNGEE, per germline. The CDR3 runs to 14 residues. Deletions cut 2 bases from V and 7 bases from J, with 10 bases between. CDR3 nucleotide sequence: TGTGCCAGCAGCGTCAGGGAGGCAAATTCACCCCTCCACTTT. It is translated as CASSVREANSPLHF.

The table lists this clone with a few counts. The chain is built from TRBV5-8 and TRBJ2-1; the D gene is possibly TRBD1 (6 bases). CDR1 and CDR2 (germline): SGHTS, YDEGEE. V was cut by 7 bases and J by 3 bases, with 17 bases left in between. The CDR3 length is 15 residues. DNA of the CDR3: TGTGCCAGCCGAAGGGATGGCAGGGGCTACAATGAGCAGTTCTTC. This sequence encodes CASRRDGRGYNEQFF.

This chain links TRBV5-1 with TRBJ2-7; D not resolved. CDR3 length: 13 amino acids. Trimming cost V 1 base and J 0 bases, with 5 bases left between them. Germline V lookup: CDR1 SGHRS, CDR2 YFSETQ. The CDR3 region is CASSLLDSYEQYF. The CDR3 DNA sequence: TGCGCCAGCAGCTTGTTAGACTCCTACGAGCAGTACTTC. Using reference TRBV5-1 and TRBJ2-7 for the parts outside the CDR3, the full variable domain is KAGVTQTPRYLIKTRGQQVTLSCSPISGHRSVSWYQQTPGQGLQFLFEYFSETQRNKGNFPGRFSGRQFSNSRSEMNVSTLELGDSALYLCASSLLDSYEQYFGPGTRLTVT.

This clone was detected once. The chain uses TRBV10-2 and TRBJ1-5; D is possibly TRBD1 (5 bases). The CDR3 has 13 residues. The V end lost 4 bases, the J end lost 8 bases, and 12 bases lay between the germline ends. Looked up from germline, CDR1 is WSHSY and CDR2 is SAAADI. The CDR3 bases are TGCGCCAGCAGTGTGGGGGGGAGCAAGCCCCAGCATTTT. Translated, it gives CASSVGGSKPQHF.

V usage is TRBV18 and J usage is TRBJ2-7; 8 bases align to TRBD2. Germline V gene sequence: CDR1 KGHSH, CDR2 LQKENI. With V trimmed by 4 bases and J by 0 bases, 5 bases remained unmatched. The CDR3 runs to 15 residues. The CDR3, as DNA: TGTGCCAGCTCACAAAGCGGGGGTGACTCCTACGAGCAGTACTTC. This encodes CASSQSGGDSYEQYF.

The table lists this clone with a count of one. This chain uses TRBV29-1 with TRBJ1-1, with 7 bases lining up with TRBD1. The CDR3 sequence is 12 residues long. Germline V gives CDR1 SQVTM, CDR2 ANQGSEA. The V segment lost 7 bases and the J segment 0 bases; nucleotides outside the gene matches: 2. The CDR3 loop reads CSAGQMNTEAFF. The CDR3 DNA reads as TGCAGCGCGGGACAGATGAACACTGAAGCTTTCTTT.

The CDR3 nucleotides read TGCAGCGTACAGGGATCTGGCTACACCTTC. It is translated as CSVQGSGYTF. The chain recombines TRBV29-1 with TRBJ1-2; D possibly corresponds to TRBD1 (6 bases). This CDR3 has 10 residues. V lost 6 bases and J lost 7, with 9 bases in between. Germline V CDR1 and CDR2: SQVTM, ANQGSEA.